This note documents a single TCR beta chain sequence. This clone was observed a few times. There is no known antigen for this receptor. No much larger clone is present one base from it, and per-base qualities are unavailable. Controls underwent colonoscopy for suspected IBD, had macroscopically and histologically normal endoscopy, and were not diagnosed with IBD within the following year. A blood sample was drawn at the time of the colonoscopy. The Wizard kit (Promega) was used to extract genomic DNA from the blood and intestinal samples. The data originate from a study of pediatric ulcerative colitis (dated by TCRdb to the late 2010s). Study-level background: About 10 newly diagnosed, treatment-naive pediatric ulcerative colitis patients and a handful of non-IBD control children each provided paired blood and rectal samples.

Using the immunoSEQ TRB Survey service, rearranged CDR3 beta regions were amplified from genomic DNA with multiplex V and J primers. To keep sequencing depth equal across samples, survey-level depth of up to 500,000 reads per sample was applied. Libraries were purified and pooled, and sequencing was performed on Illumina technology. Per the authors' processing: Productive clonality, sample overlap, pairwise scatters, CDR3 beta length, V/D/J gene usage and productiveness were all assessed with the immunoSEQ online tools. Calculated diversity was defined as the number of unique rearrangements divided by total templates, multiplied by 100, and Shannon and Simpson indices were computed as well. Principal component analysis was performed on Z-score normalized data with the R prcomp function and the ggbiplot package. Morisita's index was used to measure clonal overlap between blood and rectum within each subject. Not all clones reach the TCRdb copy of this immuneACCESS table, which keeps in-frame sequences only. Checked studies attribute under half of the gap to unresolved V genes and leave the rest unexplained. The V and J calls and clone size were taken over from that table, and D and trimming were inferred from the DNA. The sample contains 54,000 or so clones, 80% to 90% of them found a single time. Around 1.5% of the sample lies in the top ten.

Study-wide conclusions, independent of this receptor: For technical reasons, the blood samples of a couple of patients yielded substantially fewer templates, so those samples were excluded from the blood-rectal overlap analysis. Two rectal CDR3 clonotypes were detected in all ulcerative colitis patients and were not detected in any of the controls. The healthy control group was small, consisting of only a handful of individuals. Compared with controls, ulcerative colitis patients showed significantly higher autologous blood-rectal clonal overlap, a finding that suggests increased T cell trafficking to inflamed tissue. Repertoires were derived from total lymphocyte DNA, so rare subsets such as regulatory T cells may have patterns not reflected. Features of the rectal repertoire distinguished controls, mild-moderate colitis patients and acute severe colitis patients, and in acute severe colitis, rectal diversity was reduced because of clonal expansions.

The germline V gene encodes CDR1 LNHNV and CDR2 YYDKDF (reference sequence). V and J are trimmed by 1 base and 7 bases, and the gene matches miss 7 bases of the junction. The CDR3 sequence holds 16 residues, the cysteine and phenylalanine included. Only the CDR3 part of the read is kept: 48 bases, read in frame from the first base. Sequencing was performed on blood. This TCR was sampled from a boy aged 10-17 years who was a control in a study of pediatric ulcerative colitis. The chain joins TRBV15 to TRBJ1-4; 9 nucleotides in the junction match TRBD1. The nucleotide sequence is given as TGTGCCACCAGCAGAGTTGCGGGACAGGGAGGTGAAAAACTGTTTTTT. It encodes CATSRVAGQGGEKLFF.